Described below is a single T cell receptor beta chain sequence and its context. Antigen unknown. With 0 bases removed from V and 1 base from J, the gap between germline ends came to 9 bases. The CDR3 extends over 15 amino acids. The germline gives CDR1 MNHEY, CDR2 SVGAGI. The sample is drawn from a study of OX40 agonist ivuxolimab in advanced cancers. Turning to the study itself: Three patients showed partial responses: one hepatocellular carcinoma and two cutaneous melanoma cases.

Assay: immunoSEQ multiplex PCR; the TCRdb copy retains only in-frame clones and omits some. This sample has about 17,000 clones; over 65% occur once, and the top ten carry approximately 28%. Notes on the study in general: Circulating CD4+ and CD8+ T cells showed clonal expansion by week 6 at 0.1 to 3.0 mg/kg. Researchers report that CD8+ T cells had, on average, more expanded clones than CD4+. In the expanded peripheral T cells, antigen specificity was never determined.

This material consisted of CD4+ or CD8+ T cells sorted from blood, taken in a trial of the OX40 agonist ivuxolimab. The TCR was taken from an adult with an advanced solid tumor such as melanoma, head and neck, liver or kidney cancer. The chain employs TRBV6-5 and TRBJ2-5, with D perhaps TRBD1 or TRBD2 (5 bases each). Here the CDR3 DNA reads TGTGCCAGCAGTTACTCGGGACCCTCCCAAGAGACCCAGTACTTC. It is translated as CASSYSGPSQETQYF.